The 21 T cell receptor beta chains given below trace back to one sample, sequenced in a study of cytomegalovirus exposure and HLA in healthy donors. Primers included in the PCR were 60 Vbeta and 13 Jbeta primers. Only in-frame clones appear in the TCRdb table, and some are missing; sequencing was by immunoSEQ multiplex PCR. This table holds more than 60,000 clones, around 80% found once. Sequencing was carried out using PBMCs. All receptors derive from a woman aged 25 to 39 in good health and CMV-seronegative.

The V call is TRBV7-2, the J call TRBJ2-7, with 11 bases fitting TRBD2. CDR3 length: 15 amino acids. Germline CDR1 reads SGHTA; CDR2 reads FQGNSA. Trimming cost V 5 bases and J 1 base; bases outside gene matches: 4. The chain's CDR3 is CASSPRLAGSYEQYF. The CDR3 nucleotides read TGTGCCAGCAGCCCTAGACTAGCGGGATCCTACGAGCAGTACTTC.

This clone came up once. This CDR3 reads CASSFGSLGQPQHF. The CDR3 DNA sequence: TGTGCCAGCAGTTTCGGAAGTCTAGGCCAGCCCCAGCATTTT. The chain is built from TRBV27 and TRBJ1-5, with no clear D. The CDR3 has 14 amino acids. Between the trimmed V and J ends, which lost 3 bases and 7 bases, there was a span of 13 bases. Germline V gene lookup returns CDR1 MNHEY and CDR2 SMNVEV (reference sequence).

The rearrangement uses TRBV6-6 and TRBJ1-4, with D perhaps TRBD1 (5 bases). The length of the CDR3 is 15 residues. Trimming removed 2 bases at V and 0 bases at J, with 7 bases between. Germline V gene sequence: CDR1 MNHNY, CDR2 SVGAGI (reference sequence). DNA of the CDR3: TGTGCCAGCAGTTACGGAGGGGCAACTAATGAAAAACTGTTTTTT. It specifies CASSYGGATNEKLFF.

CDR3 residues: CASTTRGGGEQYF. CDR3 DNA: TGTGCCAGCACCACCCGCGGCGGGGGCGAGCAGTACTTC. V gene TRBV7-9 combines with J gene TRBJ2-7; 7 nucleotides match TRBD2. In germline, CDR1 is SEHNR, CDR2 FQNEAQ (reference sequence). V lost 7 bases, J lost 6 bases, and 9 bases stayed unmatched. The CDR3 is 13 amino acids.

The chain employs TRBV5-1 and TRBJ2-1, with TRBD2 matching 7 bases. The J segment lost 0 bases and the V segment lost 3 bases, leaving 18 bases of the junction unmatched. This CDR3 region has 20 residues. Germline CDR1 and CDR2: SGHRS and YFSETQ. The CDR3 loop reads CASSSQPGGSYDSSYNEQFF. Written as DNA, the CDR3 is TGCGCCAGCAGCTCACAACCGGGGGGATCATACGATAGCTCCTACAATGAGCAGTTCTTC.

This clone was recorded only once. The chain recombines TRBV2 with TRBJ2-5, with no clear D. CDR1 is SNHLY, CDR2 FYNNEI, per germline. The CDR3 is 11 residues long. V was cut by 8 bases and J by 5 bases, with 9 bases left in between. The DNA for the CDR3 is TGTGCCAGCGTTAGTGGTGAGACCCAGTACTTC. It codes for CASVSGETQYF.

CDR3 in amino acids: CAWSRTDFYGYTF. DNA for the CDR3: TGTGCCTGGAGTAGGACGGACTTCTATGGCTACACCTTC. The genes are TRBV30 and TRBJ1-2; D is unclear. CDR1 is GTSNPN, CDR2 SVGIG, per germline (reference sequence). This CDR3 spans 13 amino acids. Trimming took off 2 bases at V and 4 bases at J, with 11 bases between the two ends.

This clone was seen only a few times. This chain links TRBV6-5 with TRBJ1-1, with 7 bases lining up with TRBD1. V was clipped by 7 bases and J by 4 bases; unmatched bases: 0. The CDR3 runs 11 residues. Germline loops: CDR1 MNHEY, CDR2 SVGAGI. CDR3 coding DNA: TGTGCCAGCACAGGGGGCACTGAAGCTTTCTTT. Its protein product is CASTGGTEAFF.

The J gene is TRBJ2-1, the V gene TRBV4-3; weak D call: TRBD1 (6 bases). CDR1 is LGHNA, CDR2 YSLEER, per germline. The length of the CDR3 is 15 residues. Trimming cost V 6 bases and J 8 bases, with 20 bases left between them. CDR3 in amino acids: CASSPRDKAGYEQFF. CDR3 nucleotides: TGCGCCAGCAGTCCCCGGGACAAAGCAGGCTATGAGCAGTTCTTC.

This clone occurred many times. This sample also contains other DNA sequences that code for the same CDR3. V gene TRBV6-4 combines with J gene TRBJ2-1; the match to TRBD2 covers 9 bases. The CDR3 spans 15 residues. Trimming cost V 0 bases and J 4 bases; bases outside gene matches: 1. Germline-derived CDR1 and CDR2 are MRHNA and SNTAGT. The CDR3 coding sequence is TGTGCCAGCAGTGACTCTAGCGGGAGTTACAATGAGCAGTTCTTC. Protein: CASSDSSGSYNEQFF.

This clone was recorded a few times. V is TRBV4-2 and J is TRBJ1-4; TRBD1 aligns across 8 bases. The junction had 7 bases not matched to a gene; V was cut back by 1 base and J by 12 bases. This CDR3 is 14 amino acids long. Germline values: CDR1 LGHNA, CDR2 YNFKEQ. The DNA for the CDR3 is TGTGCCAGCAGCCAAGGGACAGGGCAAGATGAACTGTTTTTT. Amino acids: CASSQGTGQDELFF.

This clone was seen a handful of times. The genes are TRBV21-1 and TRBJ1-5; whether TRBD1, the table's D call, matches the DNA was not checked. TRBV21-1 is assigned pseudogene status. The CDR3 runs 19 residues. CDR3 in amino acids: CASSKERPDRLRADQPQHF. The CDR3 nucleotides are TGTGCCAGCAGCAAGGAGAGGCCGGACAGGCTGCGGGCAGATCAGCCCCAGCATTTT.

The genes are TRBV4-3 and TRBJ1-3, with D unclear. The V gene's germline CDR1 is LGHNA and CDR2 YSLEER. The germline V and J ends were trimmed by 1 base and 0 bases, with 7 bases remaining between them. The CDR3 totals 15 residues. The CDR3 sequence: CASSQALGSGNTIYF. As DNA, the CDR3 is TGCGCCAGCAGCCAAGCGCTAGGCTCTGGAAACACCATATATTTT.

CDR3 sequence: CASSPDTSQGGQPQHF. The CDR3 DNA follows: TGTGCCAGTAGCCCCGACACCTCACAGGGCGGTCAGCCCCAGCATTTT. This chain joins TRBV19 and TRBJ1-5; D is perhaps TRBD1 (6 bases). Trimming took off 6 bases at V and 6 bases at J, with 21 bases between the two ends. The CDR3 totals 16 residues. CDR1 is LNHDA and CDR2 is SQIVND in the germline V gene (reference sequence).

This clone was observed a handful of times. This rearrangement joins TRBV6-1 to TRBJ2-5; 7 bases are shared with TRBD1. The CDR3 sequence is 14 residues long. The germline V gene encodes CDR1 MNHNS and CDR2 SASEGT. V lost 7 bases and J lost 3; bases outside the gene matches: 8. CDR3 loop: CASTPGQPEETQYF. In DNA form, the CDR3 reads TGTGCCAGCACCCCGGGACAGCCAGAAGAGACCCAGTACTTC.

In its sample, this clone is medium-sized. This chain uses TRBV29-1 with TRBJ2-1; 10 nucleotides match TRBD1. Trimming took 4 bases from V and 6 from J; bases not matched to a gene: 12. Per the germline V gene, CDR1 is SQVTM and CDR2 is ANQGSEA. The CDR3 has 16 residues. The CDR3 DNA follows: TGCAGCGTTGGCCCCCACTGGGACAGGGGTTTCAATGAGCAGTTCTTC. This translates into CSVGPHWDRGFNEQFF.

This clone has more than one count but fewer than ten. V is TRBV30 and J is TRBJ1-2; possibly TRBD1 for D (6 bases). Between the trimmed V and J ends, which lost 3 bases and 2 bases, there was a span of 13 bases. The CDR3 has 14 residues. Germline V gene sequence: CDR1 GTSNPN, CDR2 SVGIG (reference sequence). CDR3 sequence: CAWRAGVLNYGYTF. As DNA, the CDR3 is TGTGCCTGGAGAGCAGGGGTGTTAAACTATGGCTACACCTTC.

The chain links TRBV28 to TRBJ1-4; 9 nucleotides align to TRBD1. This CDR3 region has 15 residues. Germline V gene lookup returns CDR1 MDHEN and CDR2 SYDVKM. The V gene end was trimmed by 6 bases and the J gene end by 3 bases; junction bases not matched to a gene: 5. The CDR3 loop reads CASSPQGAANEKLFF. CDR3 DNA: TGTGCCAGCAGCCCACAGGGGGCGGCTAATGAAAAACTGTTTTTT.

In its sample, this clone was seen once. The chain has TRBV19 and TRBJ2-1; 8 positions agree with TRBD1. After removal of 5 bases from V and 3 bases from J, the junction contained 9 bases not matched to a gene. The V gene's germline CDR1 is LNHDA and CDR2 SQIVND (reference sequence). The CDR3 totals 16 residues. Written as DNA, the CDR3 is TGTGCCAGTAGTCCCCGGACAGGGAAAGGCTACAATGAGCAGTTCTTC. This codes for CASSPRTGKGYNEQFF.

The chain carries TRBV30 and TRBJ2-3; 8 bases map to TRBD1. In germline, CDR1 is GTSNPN, CDR2 SVGIG (reference sequence). After removal of 8 bases from V and 3 bases from J, the junction contained 7 bases not matched to a gene. This CDR3 is built from 13 residues. The CDR3 nucleotides are TGTGCCACAGACAGGGGTTGGACAGATACGCAGTATTTT. Translating gives CATDRGWTDTQYF.

This sequence joins TRBV27 and TRBJ1-1, with TRBD1 identical over 7 bases. The CDR3 totals 12 residues. J was trimmed by 10 bases and V by 5 bases; bases with no gene match: 7. The germline V gene has CDR1 MNHEY and CDR2 SMNVEV (reference sequence). The CDR3 loop reads CASSPNRGVAFF. Here the CDR3 DNA reads TGTGCCAGCAGTCCTAACAGGGGCGTAGCTTTCTTT.